These 8 T cell receptor beta chains came from one sample sequenced in a study of cytomegalovirus exposure and HLA in healthy donors. Both 60 Vbeta primers and 13 Jbeta primers went into the PCR. Profiled with immunoSEQ multiplex PCR; TCRdb holds only in-frame clones, not every one. Its table records around 200,000 clones. Input material: PBMCs. The receptors were sampled from a woman aged 25 to 45 in good health and CMV-seropositive.

The gene calls are TRBV5-6 and TRBJ2-3; D is possibly TRBD2 (5 bases). Per germline, CDR1 SGHDT and CDR2 YYEEEE. Trimming shortened V by 1 base and J by 1 base, and 7 bases separated the two germline ends. The CDR3 sequence is 14 residues long. As DNA, the CDR3 is TGTGCCAGCAGCTTGAACGGGGGCACAGATACGCAGTATTTT. This encodes CASSLNGGTDTQYF.

The chain links TRBV2 to TRBJ1-1, with TRBD1 identical over 7 bases. Germline CDR1 reads SNHLY; CDR2 reads FYNNEI. Trimming removed 3 bases from V and 1 base from J; junction bases left unmatched: 5. The CDR3 extends over 15 amino acids. CDR3 residues: CASSEQGTENTEAFF. The DNA for the CDR3 is TGTGCCAGCAGTGAGCAGGGGACAGAGAACACTGAAGCTTTCTTT.

CDR3 residues: CASSLQGAVNSPLHF. The CDR3 DNA follows: TGTGCCAGCAGCCTTCAGGGGGCGGTTAATTCACCCCTCCACTTT. The chain links TRBV7-8 to TRBJ1-6, with 8 bases matching TRBD1. This CDR3 region has 15 residues. Losses at the gene ends were 5 bases for V and 6 bases for J; bases not matched to a gene: 6. Germline lookup yields CDR1 SGHVS and CDR2 FQNEAQ. Combining the CDR3 with reference TRBV7-8 and TRBJ1-6 gives the whole variable domain GAGVSQSPRYKVAKRGQDVALRCDPISGHVSLFWYQQALGQGPEFLTYFQNEAQLDKSGLPSDRFFAERPEGSVSTLKIQRTQQEDSAVYLCASSLQGAVNSPLHFGNGTRLTVT.

This rearrangement joins TRBV5-8 to TRBJ1-3, with unresolved D. Germline-derived CDR1 and CDR2 are SGHTS and YDEGEE. Trimming left V 3 bases short and J 7 bases short, with 8 bases between. The CDR3 is 12 residues long. The CDR3 reads CASSYPRNTIYF. The CDR3, as DNA: TGTGCCAGCAGCTATCCCCGGAACACCATATATTTT.

The gene calls are TRBV7-2 and TRBJ1-5; perhaps TRBD1 as D (5 bases). The CDR3 has 11 residues. The V gene's germline CDR1 is SGHTA and CDR2 FQGNSA. Trimming shortened V by 4 bases and J by 9 bases, and 7 bases separated the two germline ends. The CDR3 nucleotides read TGTGCCAGCAGCTGGGGGGGGCCCCAGCATTTT. Encoded protein: CASSWGGPQHF.

This chain uses TRBV5-1 with TRBJ1-1; 7 nucleotides match TRBD1. The germline V gene encodes CDR1 SGHRS and CDR2 YFSETQ. The J segment lost 0 bases and the V segment lost 4 bases, leaving 6 bases of the junction unmatched. This CDR3 spans 15 amino acids. This CDR3 reads CASSALTGLNTEAFF. As DNA, the CDR3 is TGCGCCAGCAGCGCCTTGACAGGGTTGAACACTGAAGCTTTCTTT. Full variable domain (missing parts from reference TRBV5-1 and TRBJ1-1): KAGVTQTPRYLIKTRGQQVTLSCSPISGHRSVSWYQQTPGQGLQFLFEYFSETQRNKGNFPGRFSGRQFSNSRSEMNVSTLELGDSALYLCASSALTGLNTEAFFGQGTRLTVV.

The V call is TRBV5-1, the J call TRBJ1-2, with TRBD1 as a possible D gene (6 bases). V gave up 0 bases and J gave up 2 bases, with 11 bases separating them. CDR3 length: 15 residues. Germline CDR1 reads SGHRS; CDR2 reads YFSETQ. The CDR3 nucleotides read TGCGCCAGCAGCTTGGGGGACACGGTAAACTATGGCTACACCTTC. This gives the protein CASSLGDTVNYGYTF.

The rearrangement joins TRBV4-3 to TRBJ2-3; TRBD2 matches at 14 bases. Germline V gene data show CDR1 as LGHNA and CDR2 as YSLEER. V trimming: 5 bases; J trimming: 4 bases; junction bases outside the gene matches: 5. The CDR3 contains 16 residues. The CDR3 here is CASSGMTSGRADTQYF. The CDR3 DNA reads TGCGCCAGCAGCGGTATGACTAGCGGGAGGGCAGATACGCAGTATTTT.